The entry below gives a single T cell receptor (beta chain) sequence along with its context. The CDR3 spans 14 residues. The V and J ends lost 6 bases and 1 base respectively, with 10 bases between them. Germline CDR1 ENHRY, CDR2 SYGVKD. MiXCR, run by TCRdb on the 5' RACE reads, gives a single entry per CDR3 protein. Here the sample spans about 11,000 distinct CDR3 sequences, 45% to 50% being singletons. This TCR derives from a female donor with breast cancer. The V call is TRBV10-3, the J call TRBJ1-5; D unclear. The sequenced sample was tumor-infiltrating naive CD4+ T cells sorted from the breast tumor. Subset reported: naive CD4+ T cells, CD4+CD45RA+CD25-. DNA of the CDR3: TGTGCCATCAGCGACGCGGGGAGCAATCAGCCCCAGCATTTT. Residues: CAISDAGSNQPQHF.